The 31 T cell receptor beta chains presented below share a single source sample, sequenced in a study of OX40 agonist ivuxolimab in advanced cancers. Libraries were prepared by immunoSEQ multiplex PCR; TCRdb keeps only in-frame clonotypes and omits some of them. The sample includes about 60,000 clones, approximately 86% of them seen just once. The input for sequencing was CD4+ or CD8+ T cells sorted from blood, taken in a trial of the OX40 agonist ivuxolimab. The source is an adult with an advanced solid tumor such as melanoma, head and neck, liver or kidney cancer.

The V call is TRBV10-3, the J call TRBJ2-7; no definite D call. The germline V gene encodes CDR1 ENHRY and CDR2 SYGVKD. The CDR3 runs to 19 residues. V was shortened by 0 bases and J by 0 bases, with 21 bases between the two germline ends. CDR3 DNA: TGTGCCATCAGTGAGTCGGTTTTTGGGCCTGCAGAAAGCTCCTACGAGCAGTACTTC. Amino acid sequence: CAISESVFGPAESSYEQYF.

This clone was seen once. The rearrangement links TRBV19 to TRBJ2-6; D remains ambiguous. The CDR3 totals 14 residues. Germline CDR1 and CDR2: LNHDA and SQIVND (reference sequence). V was shortened by 2 bases and J by 0 bases, with 2 bases between the two germline ends. CDR3 in amino acids: CASSISSGANVLTF. The CDR3 DNA sequence: TGTGCCAGTAGTATAAGCTCTGGGGCCAACGTCCTGACTTTC.

The chain couples TRBV5-1 to TRBJ2-3; no clear D gene. Germline assignment: CDR1 SGHRS and CDR2 YFSETQ. The V gene lost 3 bases and the J gene lost 5 bases, with 4 bases spanning the gap. The CDR3 contains 11 residues. CDR3 nucleotides: TGCGCCAGCAGCTCCCTAGATACGCAGTATTTT. It translates to CASSSLDTQYF.

Comment on this clone: Sequence at one end of the junction differs from germline and may be a read error. As DNA, the CDR3 is TGTGCCAGCAGCCCACCTACCGGGAGTCCATCATTT. Residues: CASSPPTGSPSF. V gene TRBV7-2 combines with J gene TRBJ1-1; D remains unclear. The CDR3 has 12 amino acids. Germline V gene sequence: CDR1 SGHTA, CDR2 FQGNSA.

The chain couples TRBV27 to TRBJ2-2; 8 nucleotides match TRBD2. The germline CDR1 and CDR2 sequences are MNHEY and SMNVEV (reference sequence). V lost 4 bases, J lost 3 bases, and 4 bases stayed unmatched. The CDR3 is 15 residues long. The DNA for the CDR3 is TGTGCCAGCAGTTGGGGGACTAGAGACACCGGGGAGCTGTTTTTT. Translation gives CASSWGTRDTGELFF.

This chain links TRBV29-1 with TRBJ2-5; 14 bases line up with TRBD2. The CDR3 is 14 amino acids. Trimming at V came to 7 bases and at J to 5 bases, leaving 6 bases not matched to a gene. Germline values: CDR1 SQVTM, CDR2 ANQGSEA. CDR3 protein: CSGGTSGSGETQYF. CDR3 coding DNA: TGCAGCGGGGGGACTAGCGGGAGCGGTGAGACCCAGTACTTC.

This chain joins TRBV18 and TRBJ1-5, with a possible D match to TRBD1 (6 bases). Germline V gene sequence: CDR1 KGHSH, CDR2 LQKENI. CDR3 length: 13 residues. V shed 2 bases and J shed 6 bases, with 8 bases lying between them. The DNA for the CDR3 is TGTGCCAGCTCACCAGGGGGCGGTCAGCCCCAGCATTTT. This codes for CASSPGGGQPQHF. Full variable domain (missing parts from reference TRBV18 and TRBJ1-5): NAGVMQNPRHLVRRRGQEARLRCSPMKGHSHVYWYRQLPEEGLKFMVYLQKENIIDESGMPKERFSAEFPKEGPSILRIQQVVRGDSAAYFCASSPGGGQPQHFGDGTRLSIL.

This clone appeared a single time. The chain combines TRBV11-2 with TRBJ2-6, with D uncertain. Trimming removed 3 bases from V and 2 bases from J, with 8 bases in between. The CDR3 is made up of 15 amino acids. The germline V gene has CDR1 SGHAT and CDR2 FQNNGV. In DNA, the CDR3 is TGTGCCAGCAGCTTCGGCTTGGCTGGGGCCAACGTCCTGACTTTC. It codes for CASSFGLAGANVLTF.

The gene calls are TRBV15 and TRBJ1-2; 8 bases line up with TRBD1. CDR1 is LNHNV and CDR2 is YYDKDF in the germline V gene (reference sequence). CDR3 length equals 15 residues. The junction had 6 bases not matched to a gene; V was cut back by 2 bases and J by 4 bases. The DNA of the CDR3 is TGTGCCACCAGCAGACGTGACAGGGGAATCTATGGCTACACCTTC. It is translated as CATSRRDRGIYGYTF.

This sequence joins TRBV15 and TRBJ1-1; TRBD1 is a possible D gene (5 bases). V dropped 1 base and J dropped 6 bases, with 18 bases sitting between them. The length of the CDR3 is 16 residues. Germline V gives CDR1 LNHNV, CDR2 YYDKDF (reference sequence). This chain's CDR3 is CATSRAPGRPGAEAFF. The CDR3 coding sequence is TGTGCCACCAGCAGAGCCCCCGGCCGTCCGGGGGCTGAAGCTTTCTTT.

This rearrangement joins TRBV25-1 to TRBJ2-1; D ambiguous. Germline V CDR1 and CDR2: MGHDK, SYGVNS. The CDR3 covers 14 residues. V gave up 8 bases and J gave up 6 bases, with 17 bases separating them. The CDR3 region is CASSLGKYINEQFF. The CDR3 nucleotides are TGTGCCAGCTCCTTGGGTAAATACATCAATGAGCAGTTCTTC.

The table lists this clone with a count of one. One junction end disagrees with the germline gene, perhaps due to a read error. This rearrangement joins TRBV15 to TRBJ1-2; D might be TRBD1 (5 bases). The CDR3 is made up of 14 amino acids. Germline V CDR1 and CDR2: LNHNV, YYDKDF (reference sequence). The CDR3 sequence is CATGSRQHNYGYTF. DNA for the CDR3: TGTGCCACCGGCAGTCGACAGCATAACTATGGCTACACCTTC.

Here the CDR3 reads CASSFGLSGAQNIQYF. In nucleotides, the CDR3 is TGTGCCAGCAGCTTTGGTCTTTCGGGGGCCCAAAACATTCAGTACTTC. V and J are TRBV5-6 and TRBJ2-4, with D perhaps matching TRBD1 or TRBD2 (6 bases each). This CDR3 spans 16 amino acids. Trimming removed 2 bases from V and 5 bases from J, with 17 bases in between. Per germline, CDR1 SGHDT and CDR2 YYEEEE.

This rearrangement joins TRBV2 to TRBJ2-1; 9 bases are shared with TRBD1. J was trimmed by 12 bases and V by 7 bases; bases with no gene match: 16. CDR3 length: 15 residues. CDR1 is SNHLY, CDR2 FYNNEI, per germline. CDR3: CASIRSRTGEGGQFF. Written as DNA, the CDR3 is TGTGCCAGCATCAGGAGTAGGACAGGGGAGGGGGGGCAGTTCTTC.

The chain joins TRBV6-1 to TRBJ2-1, with no clear D. CDR1 is MNHNS, CDR2 SASEGT, per germline. The CDR3 loop spans 11 amino acids. The ends were cut back, 2 bases at V and 7 bases at J, with 3 bases in the middle. CDR3 in DNA: TGTGCCAGCAGTGAAACGAATGAGCAGTTCTTC. Its translation is CASSETNEQFF.

The rearrangement joins TRBV7-2 to TRBJ1-5; D not certain. Germline CDR1 is SGHTA and CDR2 is FQGNSA. This CDR3 is built from 15 residues. V lost 3 bases and J 1 base, leaving 10 bases between the germline ends. The CDR3, as DNA: TGTGCCAGCAGCTTCGGGCCGGAAAGCAATCAGCCCCAGCATTTT. Translated, it gives CASSFGPESNQPQHF.

J is TRBJ2-3 and V is TRBV19; 10 bases are shared with TRBD2. After removal of 7 bases from V and 3 bases from J, the junction contained 4 bases not matched to a gene. From germline, CDR1 is LNHDA and CDR2 SQIVND (reference sequence). The CDR3 loop spans 14 amino acids. The CDR3 protein is CASTYSGRTDTQYF. The CDR3 DNA sequence: TGTGCCAGTACGTATAGCGGGAGGACAGATACGCAGTATTTT.

This clone was detected only once. The chain links TRBV5-1 to TRBJ2-7; 10 nucleotides match TRBD1. The germline gives CDR1 SGHRS, CDR2 YFSETQ. CDR3 size: 16 residues. V dropped 0 bases and J dropped 5; count of bases not matched to a gene: 8. The chain's CDR3 is CASSLVGGTGANEQYF. The CDR3 region has the DNA TGCGCCAGCAGCTTGGTCGGTGGGACAGGGGCAAACGAGCAGTACTTC.

The V and J genes are TRBV5-1 and TRBJ2-3, with a tentative D call TRBD2 (5 bases). Germline V gives CDR1 SGHRS, CDR2 YFSETQ. Trimming removed 4 bases at V and 0 bases at J, with 9 bases between. CDR3 size: 14 residues. The CDR3 DNA reads as TGCGCCAGCAGCCCGACGGGGAGCACAGATACGCAGTATTTT. This translates into CASSPTGSTDTQYF.

This chain links TRBV11-2 with TRBJ1-1, with D possibly matching TRBD1 (5 bases). The CDR3 has 15 amino acids. Trimming shortened V by 3 bases and J by 2 bases, and 13 bases separated the two germline ends. Germline V gene sequence: CDR1 SGHAT, CDR2 FQNNGV. In DNA form, the CDR3 reads TGTGCCAGCAGCTTCGAGGGGACGCCCAACACTGAAGCTTTCTTT. It codes for CASSFEGTPNTEAFF.

CDR3 sequence reads: CASSLSRNTEAFF. The CDR3 DNA is TGTGCCAGCAGCTTATCCCGGAACACTGAAGCTTTCTTT. The chain carries TRBV7-6 and TRBJ1-1; D uncertain. This CDR3 spans 13 amino acids. Trimming cost V 2 bases and J 1 base, with 5 bases left between them. CDR1 SGHVS and CDR2 FNYEAQ come from the germline V gene.

The rearrangement links TRBV9 to TRBJ2-1; TRBD1 aligns across 7 bases. Germline CDR1 and CDR2: SGDLS and YYNGEE. CDR3 length: 17 residues. V lost 4 bases and J lost 0; bases outside the gene matches: 10. The CDR3 sequence is CASSPSTAGGSYNEQFF. In DNA, the CDR3 is TGTGCCAGCAGCCCCTCCACCGCAGGGGGCTCCTACAATGAGCAGTTCTTC.

V usage is TRBV5-4 and J usage is TRBJ2-2; possible D gene TRBD2, 5 bases. The CDR3 runs 16 residues. The V gene lost 3 bases and the J gene lost 1 base, with 13 bases spanning the gap. CDR1 SGHNT and CDR2 YYREEE come from the germline V gene (reference sequence). In nucleotides, the CDR3 is TGTGCCAGCAGCTCGGACCCCCGGGGGAACACCGGGGAGCTGTTTTTT. Translated, it gives CASSSDPRGNTGELFF.

The rearrangement uses TRBV5-1 and TRBJ2-3; TRBD2 aligns across 9 bases. The germline V gene has CDR1 SGHRS and CDR2 YFSETQ. J was trimmed by 6 bases and V by 3 bases; bases with no gene match: 17. This CDR3 comprises 18 residues. CDR3 region: CASSWGGGSGSYRDTQYF. In DNA form, the CDR3 reads TGCGCCAGCAGCTGGGGAGGTGGTAGCGGGAGCTATAGGGATACGCAGTATTTT.

The genes are TRBV6-1 and TRBJ2-7, with TRBD2 matching 11 bases. This CDR3 has 15 amino acids. CDR1 and CDR2 (germline): MNHNS, SASEGT. V shed 6 bases, J shed 3 bases, and the junction held 7 bases outside the gene matches. The CDR3 DNA follows: TGTGCCAGCAGCCCGACTAGCGGGACGTTCTACGAGCAGTACTTC. It codes for CASSPTSGTFYEQYF.

This clone has just a few counts. The V and J genes are TRBV29-1 and TRBJ2-7, with D unresolved. In germline, CDR1 is SQVTM, CDR2 ANQGSEA. This CDR3 has 8 amino acids. CDR3 residues: CSGNEQYF. In nucleotides, the CDR3 is TGCAGTGGCAACGAGCAGTACTTC.

This rearrangement joins TRBV30 to TRBJ2-1; D uncertain. Germline V gives CDR1 GTSNPN, CDR2 SVGIG (reference sequence). This CDR3 has 12 amino acids. V was clipped by 0 bases and J by 6 bases, with 6 bases between them. For the CDR3, the DNA is TGTGCCTGGAGTGTAATTCTCAATGAGCAGTTCTTC. Its translation is CAWSVILNEQFF.

This chain uses TRBV6-6 with TRBJ2-1; D gene ambiguous. The CDR3 runs to 13 residues. The V gene lost 4 bases and the J gene lost 4 bases, with 8 bases spanning the gap. Germline assignment: CDR1 MNHNY and CDR2 SVGAGI (reference sequence). CDR3 in amino acids: CASSLQTYNEQFF. The CDR3 DNA sequence: TGTGCCAGCAGTTTACAGACGTACAATGAGCAGTTCTTC.

The V gene is TRBV5-8, the J gene TRBJ1-2; the D is unclear. The CDR3 loop spans 15 amino acids. Per germline, CDR1 SGHTS and CDR2 YDEGEE. Trimming shortened V by 1 base and J by 2 bases, and 12 bases separated the two germline ends. The CDR3 region is CASSLTDFYNYGYTF. CDR3 in DNA: TGTGCCAGCAGCTTGACGGATTTCTACAACTATGGCTACACCTTC.

The rearrangement links TRBV7-2 to TRBJ2-5, with 9 bases lining up with TRBD1. CDR1 and CDR2 from the germline V gene are SGHTA and FQGNSA. Trimming took 5 bases from V and 2 from J; bases not matched to a gene: 9. This CDR3 region has 16 residues. In DNA, the CDR3 is TGTGCCAGCAGCCTTGCCGCCGGGACAGGGCAAGAGACCCAGTACTTC. It is translated as CASSLAAGTGQETQYF.

The chain employs TRBV6-4 and TRBJ2-3; TRBD2 matches at 8 bases. Germline CDR1 reads MRHNA; CDR2 reads SNTAGT. The CDR3 extends over 14 amino acids. With 6 bases clipped from V and 1 base from J, the junction kept 3 bases outside the gene matches. Written as DNA, the CDR3 is TGTGCCAGCAGCCTGCGGGGGGGCACAGATACGCAGTATTTT. It specifies CASSLRGGTDTQYF.